Shown below are 21 T cell receptor beta chains from a single sample sequenced in a study of cytomegalovirus exposure and HLA in healthy donors (dated by TCRdb to the late 2010s). Preparation of the library involved the immunoSEQ multiplex PCR assay. As stored in TCRdb, this immuneACCESS dataset retains in-frame rearrangements with V and J assigned. A fraction of the clones does not appear; measured against another copy, unresolved V genes explain less than half of the discrepancy, and the remainder lacks a known reason. The sample table contains over 200,000 clones; only one count was recorded for approximately 80% of them. About 14% of the sample is taken by the ten largest. Sequenced sample: PBMCs. These TCRs come from a woman aged 25-40 years in good health and CMV-seropositive.

The chain recombines TRBV5-1 with TRBJ1-1; 10 bases are a match to TRBD1. Germline-derived CDR1 and CDR2 are SGHRS and YFSETQ. J gave up 8 bases and V 0 bases, and 10 bases lay outside the gene matches. The CDR3 is made up of 16 amino acids. The CDR3 nucleotides read TGCGCCAGCAGCTTGGTTGGACGGGACAGGGGCGCAGAAGCTTTCTTT. Its translation: CASSLVGRDRGAEAFF.

Concerning this clone itself: Other DNA variants within this sample encode the same CDR3. The chain recombines TRBV30 with TRBJ2-5, with D unclear. From germline, CDR1 is GTSNPN and CDR2 SVGIG (reference sequence). The CDR3 covers 14 residues. Trimming removed 0 bases at V and 0 bases at J, with 8 bases between. CDR3 nucleotides: TGTGCCTGGAGTGTACGTGGGTACCAAGAGACCCAGTACTTC. Its translation is CAWSVRGYQETQYF.

The chain combines TRBV6-5 with TRBJ1-5; D uncertain. The ends were cut back, 6 bases at V and 2 bases at J, with 8 bases in the middle. CDR3 length: 13 residues. The V gene's germline CDR1 is MNHEY and CDR2 SVGAGI. CDR3 nucleotide sequence: TGTGCCAGCAGCTTCTCGCGCAATCAGCCCCAGCATTTT. It encodes CASSFSRNQPQHF.

The V and J genes are TRBV10-1 and TRBJ2-3; TRBD2 aligns across 11 bases. Germline CDR1 and CDR2: WNHNN and SYGVQD (reference sequence). Trimming removed 0 bases from V and 5 bases from J; junction bases left unmatched: 4. The CDR3 sequence is 16 residues long. The CDR3, as DNA: TGCGCCAGCAGTGAGTCTAGCGGGAGGGCCGGAGATACGCAGTATTTT. The encoded protein is CASSESSGRAGDTQYF.

The chain combines TRBV27 with TRBJ2-1, with 13 positions matching TRBD2. The CDR3 length is 20 residues. Germline values: CDR1 MNHEY, CDR2 SMNVEV (reference sequence). V shed 5 bases and J 9 bases; nucleotides not matched to a gene: 22. The CDR3 coding sequence is TGTGCCAGCAGTACGATCTTAACCCCGGGACTAGCGGGATATCCATCTGAGCAGTTCTTC. It is translated as CASSTILTPGLAGYPSEQFF.

The DNA for the CDR3 is TGTGCCAGCAGTGACTTCTTAGGGGGCGCAACCGGGGAGCTGTTTTTT. It translates to CASSDFLGGATGELFF. The rearrangement links TRBV2 to TRBJ2-2; TRBD1 aligns across 7 bases. Unmatched junction bases numbered 9, after V lost 3 bases and J lost 5 bases. The germline CDR1 and CDR2 sequences are SNHLY and FYNNEI. The CDR3 loop spans 16 amino acids. The full variable domain, its missing parts supplied by reference TRBV2 and TRBJ2-2, is EPEVTQTPSHQVTQMGQEVILRCVPISNHLYFYWYRQILGQKVEFLVSFYNNEISEKSEIFDDQFSVERPDGSNFTLKIRSTKLEDSAMYFCASSDFLGGATGELFFGEGSRLTVL.

This chain joins TRBV10-3 and TRBJ1-1; no clear D gene. The germline CDR1 and CDR2 sequences are ENHRY and SYGVKD. The ends were cut back, 2 bases at V and 5 bases at J, with 9 bases in the middle. The CDR3 is made up of 13 amino acids. The CDR3 DNA is TGTGCCATCAGTGAGGCAGGTGAAACTGAAGCTTTCTTT. This encodes CAISEAGETEAFF.

This clone has just one count. The chain is built from TRBV30 and TRBJ2-7, with unresolved D. Trimming took 8 bases from V and 6 from J, leaving 20 bases between them. CDR1 is GTSNPN, CDR2 SVGIG, per germline (reference sequence). This CDR3 has 13 amino acids. CDR3 coding DNA: TGTGCCAACCGGCCCCACGTTGCTTCCGAGCAGTACTTC. This codes for CANRPHVASEQYF. The full variable domain, rest sourced from reference TRBV30 and TRBJ2-7, is SQTIHQWPATLVQPVGSPLSLECTVEGTSNPNLYWYRQAAGRGLQLLFYSVGIGQISSEVPQNLSASRPQDRQFILSSKKLLLSDSGFYLCANRPHVASEQYFGPGTRLTVT.

This clone has only a few counts. Different DNA sequences within this sample yield the same CDR3. This chain joins TRBV5-1 and TRBJ2-2; D uncertain. CDR1 SGHRS and CDR2 YFSETQ come from the germline V gene. The CDR3 runs 13 residues. Trimming removed 0 bases at V and 5 bases at J, with 5 bases between. CDR3 sequence: CASSLVGTGELFF. The CDR3 bases are TGCGCCAGCAGCTTGGTCGGTACCGGGGAGCTGTTTTTT.

The chain combines TRBV6-5 with TRBJ2-7; D might be TRBD1 or TRBD2, each matching 6 bases. CDR3 length: 12 residues. Trimming removed 11 bases from V and 5 bases from J, with 16 bases in between. The germline CDR1 and CDR2 sequences are MNHEY and SVGAGI. CDR3 sequence: CAARGALNEQYF. In DNA, the CDR3 is TGTGCCGCAAGGGGGGCTCTCAACGAGCAGTACTTC.

The rearrangement uses TRBV29-1 and TRBJ1-4, with TRBD1 identical over 10 bases. V was clipped by 4 bases and J by 8 bases; unmatched bases: 7. The CDR3 runs to 14 residues. Per the germline V gene, CDR1 is SQVTM and CDR2 is ANQGSEA. CDR3 sequence (DNA): TGCAGCGTTGCGGGACAGGGGATAGGCGAAAAACTGTTTTTT. This encodes CSVAGQGIGEKLFF. Drawing the rest from reference TRBV29-1 and TRBJ1-4, the complete variable domain is SAVISQKPSRDICQRGTSLTIQCQVDSQVTMMFWYRQQPGQSLTLIATANQGSEATYESGFVIDKFPISRPNLTFSTLTVSNMSPEDSSIYLCSVAGQGIGEKLFFGSGTQLSVL.

The chain has TRBV4-2 and TRBJ2-1, with TRBD2 matching over 7 bases. Germline CDR1 and CDR2: LGHNA and YNFKEQ. The CDR3 contains 15 residues. V shed 0 bases and J 5 bases; nucleotides not matched to a gene: 4. CDR3 region: CASSQDGRYNNEQFF. DNA of the CDR3: TGTGCCAGCAGCCAAGACGGGAGGTACAACAATGAGCAGTTCTTC.

This clone came up many times. CDR3 residues: CASSDRAWTDPLGYTF. CDR3 bases: TGCGCCAGCAGTGATAGGGCTTGGACAGATCCCCTAGGCTACACCTTC. V is TRBV10-2 and J is TRBJ1-2, with D tentatively TRBD1 (6 bases). Between the trimmed V and J ends, which lost 3 bases and 8 bases, there was a span of 22 bases. Germline V gene lookup returns CDR1 WSHSY and CDR2 SAAADI. The CDR3 length is 16 residues.

The chain links TRBV5-1 to TRBJ2-6, with TRBD1 identical over 7 bases. The germline gives CDR1 SGHRS, CDR2 YFSETQ. V lost 4 bases, J lost 0 bases, and 4 bases stayed unmatched. This CDR3 spans 16 amino acids. The CDR3 region is CASSPGQTSGANVLTF. CDR3 coding DNA: TGCGCCAGCAGCCCGGGACAGACCTCTGGGGCCAACGTCCTGACTTTC.

The chain couples TRBV7-2 to TRBJ2-5, with D maybe TRBD1 (5 bases). V lost 1 base and J 5 bases, leaving 11 bases between the germline ends. CDR1 is SGHTA, CDR2 FQGNSA, per germline. This CDR3 spans 14 amino acids. The CDR3 reads CASSLVAGRETQYF. CDR3 DNA sequence: TGTGCCAGCAGCTTAGTGGCAGGGCGGGAGACCCAGTACTTC.

The gene calls are TRBV27 and TRBJ1-2, with a tentative D call TRBD1 (5 bases). V was clipped by 7 bases and J by 7 bases, with 13 bases between them. The CDR3 loop spans 12 amino acids. CDR1 and CDR2 (germline): MNHEY, SMNVEV (reference sequence). This chain's CDR3 is CASKAGNRGYTF. CDR3 nucleotides: TGTGCCAGCAAGGCAGGGAATCGTGGCTACACCTTC.

This rearrangement joins TRBV2 to TRBJ2-1, with TRBD2 matching 7 bases. The length of the CDR3 is 15 residues. Trimming took 3 bases from V and 9 from J; bases not matched to a gene: 11. Germline V gene sequence: CDR1 SNHLY, CDR2 FYNNEI. The CDR3 is CASSDGLDSGREQFF. In DNA, the CDR3 is TGTGCCAGCAGTGATGGACTAGACTCGGGCCGTGAGCAGTTCTTC.

J is TRBJ1-1 and V is TRBV27, with a weak D call TRBD1 (6 bases). CDR1 is MNHEY and CDR2 is SMNVEV in the germline V gene (reference sequence). V was pared by 7 bases and J by 0 bases, with 15 bases between. The CDR3 is 15 residues long. CDR3 coding DNA: TGTGCCAGCATTGGACAGCCGTACATGAACACTGAAGCTTTCTTT. Amino acids: CASIGQPYMNTEAFF.

The chain employs TRBV5-1 and TRBJ1-3; 7 bases fit TRBD1. V gave up 4 bases and J gave up 8 bases; unmatched junction bases: 9. This CDR3 region has 14 residues. Germline CDR1 reads SGHRS; CDR2 reads YFSETQ. The CDR3 DNA reads TGCGCCAGCAGCCCCCAGGGGGTCGGGGACACCATATATTTT. Translating it yields CASSPQGVGDTIYF.

The chain links TRBV5-1 to TRBJ2-1, with D possibly TRBD1 on 5 matching bases. V was shortened by 0 bases and J by 7 bases, with 11 bases between the two germline ends. This CDR3 has 14 amino acids. CDR1 and CDR2 (germline): SGHRS, YFSETQ. This CDR3 is CASSLGQTTNEQFF. CDR3 nucleotide sequence: TGCGCCAGCAGCTTGGGACAGACCACGAATGAGCAGTTCTTC.

The V gene is TRBV5-6, the J gene TRBJ2-5, with 8 bases lining up with TRBD1. The CDR3 loop spans 14 amino acids. V dropped 2 bases and J dropped 3; count of bases not matched to a gene: 3. Per germline, CDR1 SGHDT and CDR2 YYEEEE. DNA of the CDR3: TGTGCCAGCAGCTTATTACAGGGGGAAGAGACCCAGTACTTC. Amino acids: CASSLLQGEETQYF.